This entry describes one T cell receptor beta chain. Clones were read by immunoSEQ multiplex PCR, and TCRdb kept only the in-frame ones, dropping some. The table shows roughly 80,000 clones, with approximately 94% occurring only once. These data come from a study of technical replicates of blood from a handful of donors. The CDR3 runs 14 residues. Losses at the gene ends were 6 bases for V and 5 bases for J; bases not matched to a gene: 9. CDR1 ENHRY and CDR2 SYGVKD come from the germline V gene. This sequence joins TRBV10-3 and TRBJ2-7, with TRBD1 matching 8 bases. The sequence was collected from a human donor in good health. The sequencing sample was made of T cells isolated from PBMCs. The CDR3 spells CAIRLDRGSNEQYF. The CDR3 nucleotides are TGTGCCATCAGACTAGACAGGGGTAGCAACGAGCAGTACTTC.